The 29 T cell receptor beta chains given below trace back to one sample, sequenced in a study of T-cell reconstitution after alpha-beta-depleted transplantation in children (TCRdb year 2016). The treatment or condition label, as the study defines it: allogeneic hematopoietic cell transplantation with graft depleted of TCRalphabeta T cells and CD19 B cells. The method was PCR. The reads were generated on an Illumina HiSeq 2500. TCR library preparation used molecular barcoding, with unique molecular identifiers applied to normalize quantification of the TCRbeta repertoire. TCRdb reworked the public reads: Q25 trimming with fastp, MiXCR clone assembly, productive beta chains retained. Entries that share a CDR3 protein sequence are merged under the most common genes and DNA. The sample yields around 450,000 distinct CDR3 sequences; roughly 17% were counted once. The leading ten clones occupy under 30% of the sample.

Here the sequenced sample was PBMCs, mostly from graft donor cells, taken 360 days after TCRalphabeta/CD19-depleted stem cell transplant. The source is a boy younger than two who had a stem cell transplant for Wiskott-Aldrich syndrome, so the T cells may come from the graft donor.

This clonotype appeared a few times. The rearrangement uses TRBV12-3 or TRBV12-4 and TRBJ2-7; D gene ambiguous. The CDR3 is made up of 14 amino acids. V lost 3 bases and J lost 3, with 12 bases in between. The CDR3 region has the DNA TGTGCCAGCAGTTTGAAGCTCCTCTACTACGAGCAGTACTTC. This gives the protein CASSLKLLYYEQYF.

This clonotype was found a few times. The chain uses TRBV7-9 and TRBJ2-5; tentative D call: TRBD1 (6 bases). CDR3 length equals 14 residues. Germline CDR1 is SEHNR and CDR2 is FQNEAQ (reference sequence). V lost 1 base, J lost 5 bases, and 11 bases lay in between. The CDR3 coding sequence is TGTGCCAGCAGCTTAGACAGGGAGAGGGAGACCCAGTACTTC. Protein sequence: CASSLDRERETQYF.

The CDR3 coding sequence is TGTGCCTGGAGTGTTATTAACACCGGGGAGCTGTTTTTT. Amino acid sequence: CAWSVINTGELFF. The chain is built from TRBV30 and TRBJ2-2; no reliable D call. CDR3 length: 13 amino acids. The germline gives CDR1 GTSNPN, CDR2 SVGIG (reference sequence). V was clipped by 0 bases and J by 2 bases, with 4 bases between them.

The chain employs TRBV5-1 and TRBJ2-3; D gene unclear. The CDR3 contains 16 residues. The germline CDR1 and CDR2 sequences are SGHRS and YFSETQ. V shed 0 bases and J shed 2 bases, with 13 bases lying between them. In DNA, the CDR3 is TGCGCCAGCAGCTTGGCGGCAGGATTCAACACAGATACGCAGTATTTT. This codes for CASSLAAGFNTDTQYF.

The sample holds a few counts of this clonotype. This sequence joins TRBV7-9 and TRBJ1-4, with D hard to call. The ends were cut back, 0 bases at V and 8 bases at J, with 13 bases in the middle. Germline V gives CDR1 SEHNR, CDR2 FQNEAQ (reference sequence). The CDR3 runs to 15 residues. This CDR3 reads CASSLAASLGEKLFF. Written as DNA, the CDR3 is TGTGCCAGCAGCTTAGCGGCCTCATTGGGCGAAAAACTGTTTTTT.

The CDR3 reads CASSELGTGNEQYF. The CDR3 region has the DNA TGTGCCAGCAGTGAATTGGGGACAGGGAACGAGCAGTACTTC. This chain links TRBV25-1 with TRBJ2-7; TRBD1 matches 9 bases. In germline, CDR1 is MGHDK, CDR2 SYGVNS. The J segment lost 5 bases and the V segment lost 1 base, leaving 3 bases of the junction unmatched. This CDR3 spans 14 amino acids.

J is TRBJ2-1 and V is TRBV19, with 12 positions matching TRBD2. Trimming removed 6 bases from V and 6 bases from J; junction bases left unmatched: 3. CDR3 length equals 14 residues. Germline CDR1 reads LNHDA; CDR2 reads SQIVND (reference sequence). CDR3 DNA: TGTGCCAGTAGCCCGACTAGCGGGGGCAATGAGCAGTTCTTC. It yields the protein CASSPTSGGNEQFF.

The chain employs TRBV2 and TRBJ1-6; D gene uncertain. Germline V gene lookup returns CDR1 SNHLY and CDR2 FYNNEI. The V end was cut by 6 bases, the J end by 7 bases, with 10 bases between. The CDR3 runs to 13 residues. The CDR3 here is CASRPGENSPLHF. As DNA, the CDR3 is TGTGCCAGCAGGCCGGGAGAGAATTCACCCCTCCACTTT.

This clonotype was detected once. Its ends do not fully match the called genes, so a read error is possible. The chain recombines TRBV15 with TRBJ2-7, with no clear D. CDR3 length: 13 amino acids. The germline V gene has CDR1 LNHNV and CDR2 YYDKDF (reference sequence). CDR3 nucleotides: TGTGCCACCAGCAGAGATTGGGGTCGCGAGCGGTACTTC. Protein product: CATSRDWGRERYF.

CDR3 sequence (DNA): TGCGCCAGCATGAGGACGACAGGGATCTTCGAGCAGTACTTC. It yields the protein CASMRTTGIFEQYF. V is TRBV10-2 and J is TRBJ2-7, with 7 bases identical to TRBD1. V lost 7 bases, J lost 6 bases, and 12 bases stayed unmatched. Looked up from germline, CDR1 is WSHSY and CDR2 is SAAADI. This CDR3 contains 14 residues.

This clonotype showed up many times. The V gene is TRBV29-1, the J gene TRBJ2-1, with 8 bases that match TRBD2. This CDR3 spans 13 amino acids. CDR1 and CDR2 (germline): SQVTM, ANQGSEA. The J segment lost 7 bases and the V segment lost 4 bases, leaving 6 bases of the junction unmatched. CDR3 in DNA: TGCAGCGTTGTTTCCGGGGGGGGAAATGAGCAGTTCTTC. It is translated as CSVVSGGGNEQFF.

This sequence joins TRBV5-6 and TRBJ2-5, with 10 bases identical to TRBD2. CDR3 length: 19 residues. Germline V gene lookup returns CDR1 SGHDT and CDR2 YYEEEE. The V and J ends lost 4 bases and 2 bases, in that order; junction bases with no gene match: 17. The CDR3 here is CASSVLAGKRKRGQETQYF. The CDR3 DNA reads TGTGCCAGCAGCGTACTAGCGGGAAAAAGAAAAAGGGGGCAAGAGACCCAGTACTTC.

The chain links TRBV28 to TRBJ2-7; no firm D call. V dropped 3 bases and J dropped 7 bases, with 13 bases sitting between them. CDR3 length: 13 amino acids. Germline values: CDR1 MDHEN, CDR2 SYDVKM. The CDR3 bases are TGTGCCAGCAGTTTTCCCCCAGTGGGAGAGCAGTACTTC. Translation gives CASSFPPVGEQYF.

In its sample, this clonotype was seen a few times. CDR3 region: CATLLRDRSTDTQYF. The CDR3 DNA reads TGTGCCACCCTCCTCCGGGACAGGAGCACAGATACGCAGTATTTT. The genes are TRBV10-3 and TRBJ2-3; the match to TRBD1 covers 8 bases. V lost 10 bases and J lost 0; bases outside the gene matches: 9. The CDR3 length is 15 residues. Per germline, CDR1 ENHRY and CDR2 SYGVKD.

The CDR3 loop reads CASSSGTTRGTQYF. DNA for the CDR3: TGTGCCAGCAGCTCCGGGACTACCAGGGGGACCCAGTACTTC. This chain uses TRBV5-4 with TRBJ2-5, with D possibly matching TRBD2 (7 bases). V lost 3 bases and J lost 7, with 16 bases in between. From germline, CDR1 is SGHNT and CDR2 YYREEE (reference sequence). This CDR3 contains 14 residues.

The table lists this clonotype with a few counts. The genes are TRBV24-1 and TRBJ2-2; TRBD1 agrees at 8 bases. The CDR3 extends over 17 amino acids. Germline V CDR1 and CDR2: KGHDR, SFDVKD. V was pared by 3 bases and J by 3 bases, with 8 bases of the junction left unmatched. The CDR3 region has the DNA TGTGCCACCAGTGATCCCTCAGGGGGCGGTTACACCGGGGAGCTGTTTTTT. Residues: CATSDPSGGGYTGELFF.

This clonotype appeared a single time. This chain joins TRBV2 and TRBJ2-3, with a possible D match to TRBD2 (6 bases). CDR3 length equals 14 residues. V was clipped by 4 bases and J by 4 bases, with 12 bases between them. Germline V gene sequence: CDR1 SNHLY, CDR2 FYNNEI. The CDR3 protein is CASSAGRNPDTQYF. In DNA, the CDR3 is TGTGCCAGCAGTGCAGGGAGGAACCCAGATACGCAGTATTTT.

The genes are TRBV7-2 and TRBJ2-1, with 13 bases that match TRBD2. The CDR3 covers 17 residues. V dropped 5 bases and J dropped 6; count of bases not matched to a gene: 10. CDR1 is SGHTA and CDR2 is FQGNSA in the germline V gene. The CDR3 DNA sequence: TGTGCCAGCAGCCCTCGGACTAGCGGGAGAGTTGGCAATGAGCAGTTCTTC. Protein: CASSPRTSGRVGNEQFF.

This clonotype was counted a few times. CDR3 loop: CASSSFRYRETQYF. CDR3 DNA: TGTGCCAGCAGCTCCTTCCGATACAGGGAGACCCAGTACTTC. This chain uses TRBV7-9 with TRBJ2-5; TRBD1 is a possible D gene (5 bases). The germline V gene encodes CDR1 SEHNR and CDR2 FQNEAQ (reference sequence). The CDR3 runs to 14 residues. The germline V and J ends were trimmed by 4 bases and 5 bases, with 14 bases remaining between them.

The chain links TRBV10-3 to TRBJ2-1; D gene uncertain. Per the germline V gene, CDR1 is ENHRY and CDR2 is SYGVKD. The V gene lost 5 bases and the J gene lost 0 bases, with 8 bases spanning the gap. This CDR3 has 14 residues. CDR3 DNA sequence: TGTGCCATCAGTTGGCGACCCTCCTACAATGAGCAGTTCTTC. Translated, it gives CAISWRPSYNEQFF.

This clonotype was detected only a few times. V usage is TRBV6-5 and J usage is TRBJ2-1; 13 bases align to TRBD2. The CDR3 is 15 amino acids. V trimming: 2 bases; J trimming: 10 bases; junction bases outside the gene matches: 5. CDR1 and CDR2 from the germline V gene are MNHEY and SVGAGI. CDR3 sequence: CASSYMGLAGTEQFF. The CDR3 DNA follows: TGTGCCAGCAGTTACATGGGACTAGCGGGGACCGAGCAGTTCTTC.

The J gene is TRBJ2-7, the V gene TRBV6-2 or TRBV6-3; D might be TRBD1 (6 bases). CDR1 and CDR2 from the germline V gene are MNHEY and SVGEGT. The CDR3 runs 13 residues. V lost 6 bases to trimming and J lost 1 base, with 10 bases between them. DNA of the CDR3: TGTGCCAGCAGCAACAGGGTTTCCTACGAGCAGTACTTC. It translates to CASSNRVSYEQYF.

J is TRBJ2-7 and V is TRBV9, with a weak D call TRBD2 (6 bases). Looked up from germline, CDR1 is SGDLS and CDR2 is YYNGEE. The V end lost 0 bases, the J end lost 4 bases, and 14 bases lay between the germline ends. The CDR3 covers 15 residues. DNA for the CDR3: TGTGCCAGCAGCGTAGGGGCGGGATGGGCGTACGAGCAGTACTTC. This gives the protein CASSVGAGWAYEQYF.

The chain links TRBV3-1 to TRBJ2-3; 15 bases line up with TRBD2. Germline CDR1 and CDR2: LGHDT and YNNKEL (reference sequence). V was clipped by 0 bases and J by 1 base; unmatched bases: 5. The CDR3 consists of 19 residues. The CDR3 nucleotides are TGTGCCAGCAGCCAAGACCGGGGACTAGCGGGAGGTCGCACAGATACGCAGTATTTT. This gives the protein CASSQDRGLAGGRTDTQYF.

Only a few counts were recorded for this clonotype. The chain recombines TRBV20-1 with TRBJ2-3, with TRBD2 matching over 8 bases. Germline V gene sequence: CDR1 DFQATT, CDR2 SNEGSKA (reference sequence). CDR3 length: 15 residues. After removal of 2 bases from V and 2 bases from J, the junction contained 6 bases not matched to a gene. CDR3 DNA sequence: TGCAGTGCTAGAATCGGTAGCGGGGACACAGATACGCAGTATTTT. This gives the protein CSARIGSGDTDTQYF.

This clonotype was counted ten times or more. V usage is TRBV12-3 or TRBV12-4 and J usage is TRBJ2-3, with 8 nucleotides matching TRBD2. CDR3 length: 14 amino acids. Trimming cost V 5 bases and J 2 bases; bases outside gene matches: 3. The DNA for the CDR3 is TGTGCCAGCAGTACGGGGGGGTTCACAGATACGCAGTATTTT. As protein: CASSTGGFTDTQYF.

J is TRBJ2-7 and V is TRBV4-1; 9 positions agree with TRBD2. Looked up from germline, CDR1 is MGHRA and CDR2 is YSYEKL. The CDR3 runs to 14 residues. Trimming at V came to 5 bases and at J to 7 bases, leaving 9 bases not matched to a gene. The CDR3 loop reads CASSAGGAWGEQYF. The CDR3 nucleotides are TGCGCCAGCAGCGCGGGGGGGGCCTGGGGGGAGCAGTACTTC.

This sequence joins TRBV18 and TRBJ2-5; D not certain. This CDR3 spans 12 amino acids. Germline CDR1 KGHSH, CDR2 LQKENI. V gave up 0 bases and J gave up 6 bases, with 5 bases separating them. The CDR3 reads CASSPPFQTQYF. The CDR3 nucleotides are TGTGCCAGCTCACCACCGTTTCAGACCCAGTACTTC.

The rearrangement uses TRBV7-9 and TRBJ2-5; tentatively, D is TRBD1 (5 bases). Germline V gene sequence: CDR1 SEHNR, CDR2 FQNEAQ (reference sequence). The V end was cut by 5 bases, the J end by 3 bases, with 13 bases between. This CDR3 has 14 residues. The CDR3 sequence: CASSPKGEKETQYF. The CDR3 DNA reads TGTGCCAGCAGCCCGAAAGGGGAAAAAGAGACCCAGTACTTC.